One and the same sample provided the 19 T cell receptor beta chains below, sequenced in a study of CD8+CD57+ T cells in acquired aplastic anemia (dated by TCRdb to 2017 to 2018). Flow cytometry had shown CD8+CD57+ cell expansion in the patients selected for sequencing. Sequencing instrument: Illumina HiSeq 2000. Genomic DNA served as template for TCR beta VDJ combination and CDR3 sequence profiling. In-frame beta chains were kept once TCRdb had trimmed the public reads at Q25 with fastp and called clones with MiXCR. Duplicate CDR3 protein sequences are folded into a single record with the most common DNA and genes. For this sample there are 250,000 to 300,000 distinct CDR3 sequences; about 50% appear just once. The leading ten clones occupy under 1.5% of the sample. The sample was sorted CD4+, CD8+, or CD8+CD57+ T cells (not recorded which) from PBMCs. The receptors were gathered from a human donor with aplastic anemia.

Here the CDR3 reads CSVEERGDEQYF. The CDR3 DNA reads as TGCAGCGTTGAAGAACGGGGCGACGAGCAGTACTTC. The chain links TRBV29-1 to TRBJ2-7; D tentatively reads TRBD1 or TRBD2 (5 bases each). The CDR3 sequence is 12 residues long. V shed 0 bases and J shed 5 bases, with 8 bases lying between them. Germline CDR1 is SQVTM and CDR2 is ANQGSEA.

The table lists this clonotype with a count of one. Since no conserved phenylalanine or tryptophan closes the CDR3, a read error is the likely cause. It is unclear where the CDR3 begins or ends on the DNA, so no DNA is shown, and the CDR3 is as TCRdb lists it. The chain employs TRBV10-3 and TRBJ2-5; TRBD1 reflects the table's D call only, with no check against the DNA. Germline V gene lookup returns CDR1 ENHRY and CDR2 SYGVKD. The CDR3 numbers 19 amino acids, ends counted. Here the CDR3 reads CAISERVGGQSNYGYTFGS.

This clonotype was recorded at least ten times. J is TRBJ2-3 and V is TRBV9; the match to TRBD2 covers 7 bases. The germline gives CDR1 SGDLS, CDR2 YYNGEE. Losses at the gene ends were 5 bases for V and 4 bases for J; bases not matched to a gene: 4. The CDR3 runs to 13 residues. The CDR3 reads CASSFGLADTQYF. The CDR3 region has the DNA TGTGCCAGCAGTTTTGGACTAGCAGATACGCAGTATTTT.

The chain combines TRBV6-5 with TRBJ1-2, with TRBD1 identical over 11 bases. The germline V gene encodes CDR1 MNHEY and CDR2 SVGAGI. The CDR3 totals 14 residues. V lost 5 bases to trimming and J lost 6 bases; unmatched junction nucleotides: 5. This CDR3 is CASSPWTGGDGYTF. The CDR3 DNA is TGTGCCAGCAGTCCCTGGACAGGGGGCGATGGCTACACCTTC.

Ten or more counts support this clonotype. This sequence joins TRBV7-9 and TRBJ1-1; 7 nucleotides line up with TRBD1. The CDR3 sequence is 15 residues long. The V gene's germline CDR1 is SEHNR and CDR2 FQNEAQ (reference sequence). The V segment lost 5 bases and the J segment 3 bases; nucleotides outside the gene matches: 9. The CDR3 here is CASSHSTGIDTEAFF. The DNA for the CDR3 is TGTGCCAGCAGCCACTCGACAGGGATCGACACTGAAGCTTTCTTT.

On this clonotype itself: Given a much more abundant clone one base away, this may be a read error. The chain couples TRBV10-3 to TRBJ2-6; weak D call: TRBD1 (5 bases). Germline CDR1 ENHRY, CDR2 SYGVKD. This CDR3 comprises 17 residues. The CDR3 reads CASANFGALSGANVLAF. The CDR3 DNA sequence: TGTGCCAGCGCCAACTTTGGGGCTTTATCTGGGGCCAACGTCCTGGCTTTC.

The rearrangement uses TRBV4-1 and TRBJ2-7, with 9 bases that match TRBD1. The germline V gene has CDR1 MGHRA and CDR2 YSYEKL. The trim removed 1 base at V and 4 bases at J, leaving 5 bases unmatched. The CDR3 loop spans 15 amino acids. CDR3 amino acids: CASSQGTGAIYEQYF. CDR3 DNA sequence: TGCGCCAGCAGCCAAGGGACAGGGGCAATTTACGAGCAGTACTTC.

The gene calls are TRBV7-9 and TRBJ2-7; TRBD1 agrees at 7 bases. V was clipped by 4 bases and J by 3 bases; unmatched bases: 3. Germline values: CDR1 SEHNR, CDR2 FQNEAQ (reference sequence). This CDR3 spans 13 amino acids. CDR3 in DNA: TGTGCCAGCAGCTCAGGGGGTTTCTACGAGCAGTACTTC. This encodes CASSSGGFYEQYF.

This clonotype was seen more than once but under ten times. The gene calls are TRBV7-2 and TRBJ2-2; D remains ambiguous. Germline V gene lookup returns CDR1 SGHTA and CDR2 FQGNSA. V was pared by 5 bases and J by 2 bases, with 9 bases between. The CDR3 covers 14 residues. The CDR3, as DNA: TGTGCCAGCAGCGGCCAGACTAACACCGGGGAGCTGTTTTTT. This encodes CASSGQTNTGELFF.

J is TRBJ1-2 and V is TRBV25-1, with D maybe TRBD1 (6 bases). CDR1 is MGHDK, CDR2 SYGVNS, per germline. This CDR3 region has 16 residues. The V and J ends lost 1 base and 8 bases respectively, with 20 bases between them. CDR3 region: CASSEWGRETELGYTF. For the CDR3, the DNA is TGTGCCAGCAGTGAATGGGGGCGGGAGACAGAACTCGGCTACACCTTC.

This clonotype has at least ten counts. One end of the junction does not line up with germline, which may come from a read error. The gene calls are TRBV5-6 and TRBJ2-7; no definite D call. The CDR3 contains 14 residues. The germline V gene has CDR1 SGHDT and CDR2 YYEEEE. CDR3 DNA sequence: TGTGCCAGCAGCTCCCAGGAGATTTTATCCGAGCAGCACTTC. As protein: CASSSQEILSEQHF.

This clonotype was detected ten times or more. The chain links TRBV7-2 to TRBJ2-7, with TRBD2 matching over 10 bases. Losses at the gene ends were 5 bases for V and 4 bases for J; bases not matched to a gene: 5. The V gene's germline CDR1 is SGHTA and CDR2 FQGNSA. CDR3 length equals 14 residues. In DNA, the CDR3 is TGTGCCAGCAGCCTTAGCGGGAGGTCATACGAGCAGTACTTC. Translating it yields CASSLSGRSYEQYF.

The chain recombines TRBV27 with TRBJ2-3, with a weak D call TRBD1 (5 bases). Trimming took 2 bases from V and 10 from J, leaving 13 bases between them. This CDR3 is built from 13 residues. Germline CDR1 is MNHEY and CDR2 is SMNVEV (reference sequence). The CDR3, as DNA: TGTGCCAGCAGTTTACAGGGCACGGATGCGCAGTATTTT. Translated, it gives CASSLQGTDAQYF.

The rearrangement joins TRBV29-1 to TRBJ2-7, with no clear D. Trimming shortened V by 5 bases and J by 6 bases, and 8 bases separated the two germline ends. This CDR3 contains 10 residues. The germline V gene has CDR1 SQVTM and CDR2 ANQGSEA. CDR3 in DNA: TGCAGCGTTCAGGACCGCGAGCAGTACTTC. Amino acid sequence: CSVQDREQYF.

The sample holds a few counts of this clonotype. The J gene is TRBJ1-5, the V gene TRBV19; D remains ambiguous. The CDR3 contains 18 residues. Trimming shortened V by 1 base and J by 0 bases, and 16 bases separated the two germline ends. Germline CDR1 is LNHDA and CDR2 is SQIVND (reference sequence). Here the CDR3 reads CASSIGRAGYHSNQPQHF. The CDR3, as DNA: TGTGCCAGTAGTATAGGTCGCGCAGGCTACCATAGCAATCAGCCCCAGCATTTT.

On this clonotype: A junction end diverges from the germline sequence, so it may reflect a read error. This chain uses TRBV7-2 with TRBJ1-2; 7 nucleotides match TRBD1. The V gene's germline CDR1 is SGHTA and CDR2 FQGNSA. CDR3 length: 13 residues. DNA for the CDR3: TGCGCCAGCAGACACCGGGACAGCGATGGCTACACCTTC. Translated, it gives CASRHRDSDGYTF.

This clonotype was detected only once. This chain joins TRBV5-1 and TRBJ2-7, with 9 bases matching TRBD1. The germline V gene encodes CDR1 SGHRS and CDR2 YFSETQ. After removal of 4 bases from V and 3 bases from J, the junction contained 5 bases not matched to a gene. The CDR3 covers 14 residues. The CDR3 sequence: CASSPRQGDYEQYF. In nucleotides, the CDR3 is TGCGCCAGCAGCCCCCGACAGGGGGACTACGAGCAGTACTTC.

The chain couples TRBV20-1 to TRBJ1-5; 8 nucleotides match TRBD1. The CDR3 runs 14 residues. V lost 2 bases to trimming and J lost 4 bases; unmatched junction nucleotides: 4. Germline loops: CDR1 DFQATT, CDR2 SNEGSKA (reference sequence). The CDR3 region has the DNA TGCAGTGCTAGATCGGACAGGGAGAATCAGCCCCAGCATTTT. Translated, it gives CSARSDRENQPQHF.

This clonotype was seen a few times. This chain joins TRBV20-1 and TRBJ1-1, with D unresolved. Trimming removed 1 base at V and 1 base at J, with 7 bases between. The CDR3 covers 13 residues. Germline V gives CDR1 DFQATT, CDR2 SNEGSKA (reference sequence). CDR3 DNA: TGCAGTGCTAGAGTTCAGAGGAACACTGAAGCTTTCTTT. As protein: CSARVQRNTEAFF.